This passage covers 29 T cell receptor beta chains from one sample sequenced in a study of T cell repertoires in cytomegalovirus infection. One entry per CDR3 protein results from TCRdb running MiXCR on the reads. This sample has almost 300,000 distinct CDR3 sequences, with around 10% found just once. The sequenced sample was PBMCs. The receptor source for this set is a human donor in good health (CMV status not recorded). Some clones in this sample may be carry-over from other donors' samples.

The sample holds many counts of this clonotype. The CDR3 here is CASSLALTAGYEQYF. DNA for the CDR3: TGTGCCAGCAGCTTAGCGTTGACAGCAGGCTACGAGCAGTACTTC. V is TRBV7-2 and J is TRBJ2-7, with D possibly being TRBD1 (5 bases). The germline CDR1 and CDR2 sequences are SGHTA and FQGNSA. CDR3 length equals 15 residues. V was pared by 0 bases and J by 3 bases, with 12 bases between.

This clonotype showed up just a few times. The chain is built from TRBV28 and TRBJ2-5, with 9 positions matching TRBD2. The J segment lost 5 bases and the V segment lost 2 bases, leaving 6 bases of the junction unmatched. This CDR3 is 15 amino acids long. Germline V gene lookup returns CDR1 MDHEN and CDR2 SYDVKM. The CDR3 spells CASSLRAGGEETQYF. The CDR3 bases are TGTGCCAGCAGTTTAAGAGCGGGGGGCGAGGAGACCCAGTACTTC.

The table lists this clonotype with many counts. The chain employs TRBV24-1 and TRBJ2-7, with D uncertain. Germline loops: CDR1 KGHDR, CDR2 SFDVKD. The CDR3 extends over 14 amino acids. Trimming stripped 3 bases from V and 1 base from J, with 9 bases between. CDR3 loop: CATSDRIHSYEQYV. The CDR3 DNA reads TGTGCCACCAGTGATAGGATACATTCCTACGAGCAGTACGTC.

This clonotype was seen ten or more times. This chain links TRBV6-6 with TRBJ2-1, with no clear D. Germline V gene sequence: CDR1 MNHNY, CDR2 SVGAGI (reference sequence). The CDR3 has 14 amino acids. Trimming left V 0 bases short and J 9 bases short, with 12 bases between. CDR3 in amino acids: CASSYSIQSGEQFF. CDR3 nucleotide sequence: TGTGCCAGCAGTTACTCGATCCAGTCTGGTGAGCAGTTCTTC.

This clonotype was detected ten times or more. The V call is TRBV28, the J call TRBJ1-5, with D unclear. The CDR3 has 14 residues. With 5 bases removed from V and 9 bases from J, the gap between germline ends came to 17 bases. CDR1 and CDR2 from the germline V gene are MDHEN and SYDVKM. The CDR3 sequence is CASSLQTLLGPQHF. DNA for the CDR3: TGTGCCAGCAGTCTCCAGACACTCCTGGGGCCCCAGCATTTT.

This chain connects TRBV29-1 to TRBJ2-1, with 7 bases matching TRBD2. Unmatched junction bases numbered 4, after V lost 4 bases and J lost 10 bases. The CDR3 spans 11 residues. The germline CDR1 and CDR2 sequences are SQVTM and ANQGSEA. Written as DNA, the CDR3 is TGCAGCGTTGTTCAGCGGGAAGAGCAGTTCTTC. Residues: CSVVQREEQFF.

In this sample, this clonotype turned up many times. The chain combines TRBV28 with TRBJ2-6; the D is unclear. The CDR3 contains 14 residues. V dropped 8 bases and J dropped 4 bases, with 12 bases sitting between them. CDR1 and CDR2 (germline): MDHEN, SYDVKM. The CDR3 protein is CASAGASGANVLTF. Written as DNA, the CDR3 is TGTGCCAGCGCTGGCGCCTCAGGGGCCAACGTCCTGACTTTC.

This clonotype was recorded many times. CDR3 protein: CSVIRGGSTDTQYF. CDR3 sequence (DNA): TGCAGCGTGATTCGGGGTGGGAGCACAGATACGCAGTATTTT. The rearrangement joins TRBV29-1 to TRBJ2-3; weak D call: TRBD2 (5 bases). The V end was cut by 6 bases, the J end by 0 bases, with 13 bases between. The CDR3 has 14 residues. Germline CDR1 reads SQVTM; CDR2 reads ANQGSEA.

This clonotype was seen more than once but under ten times. This chain joins TRBV3-1 and TRBJ1-2; 7 bases agree with TRBD1. V trimming: 1 base; J trimming: 4 bases; junction bases outside the gene matches: 6. Germline V gene sequence: CDR1 LGHDT, CDR2 YNNKEL (reference sequence). This CDR3 is 15 amino acids long. CDR3 amino acids: CASSQALDRLYGYTF. The CDR3 coding sequence is TGTGCCAGCAGCCAAGCTCTGGACAGGCTCTATGGCTACACCTTC.

This clonotype was counted many times. The rearrangement joins TRBV11-2 to TRBJ1-3; a weak D match, TRBD1 (5 bases). The CDR3 has 14 residues. Germline CDR1 is SGHAT and CDR2 is FQNNGV. The V and J ends lost 3 bases and 1 base respectively, with 7 bases between them. CDR3 sequence: CASSFDSSGNTIYF. CDR3 in DNA: TGTGCCAGCAGCTTCGACAGTTCTGGAAACACCATATATTTT.

As to this clonotype: A read error is possible here, since a much larger clone lies one base away. The chain carries TRBV6-6 and TRBJ1-5; 7 bases are a match to TRBD1. Trimming took 4 bases from V and 1 from J; bases not matched to a gene: 4. The germline V gene encodes CDR1 MNHNY and CDR2 SVGAGI (reference sequence). The CDR3 is 15 residues long. The CDR3 sequence is CASSSRQGSNQPQHF. CDR3 nucleotides: TGTGCCAGCAGTTCCCGACAGGGAAGCAATCAGCCCCAGCATTTT.

This clonotype occurred many times. The chain couples TRBV10-2 to TRBJ2-1; 11 bases line up with TRBD1. Germline V gene data show CDR1 as WSHSY and CDR2 as SAAADI. The ends lost 7 bases at V and 5 bases at J; junction bases unmatched: 13. The CDR3 has 17 residues. The CDR3 region is CASKTLRTGGGHNEQFF. The CDR3 nucleotides are TGCGCCAGCAAAACCCTACGGACAGGGGGCGGTCACAATGAGCAGTTCTTC.

This clonotype was recorded many times. V is TRBV7-8 and J is TRBJ2-7; no firm D call. With 6 bases removed from V and 1 base from J, the gap between germline ends came to 4 bases. Germline V CDR1 and CDR2: SGHVS, FQNEAQ. The CDR3 is 11 amino acids. CDR3 sequence reads: CASSASYEQYF. The CDR3 DNA follows: TGTGCCAGCAGTGCGTCCTACGAGCAGTACTTC.

Of note for this clonotype: A much bigger clone sits one base away, suggesting this may be a read error. The chain links TRBV20-1 to TRBJ2-3, with D uncertain. Trimming shortened V by 8 bases and J by 5 bases, and 11 bases separated the two germline ends. The CDR3 length is 11 residues. Germline V CDR1 and CDR2: DFQATT, SNEGSKA (reference sequence). This CDR3 reads CSTIDLDTQYF. The CDR3 DNA sequence: TGCAGTACTATTGACTTAGATACGCAGTATTTT.

Remarks on this clonotype: This sequence may be a read error, since a much larger clone differs from it by one base. The chain couples TRBV20-1 to TRBJ2-7, with D possibly being TRBD1 (6 bases). The CDR3 covers 15 residues. CDR1 DFQATT and CDR2 SNEGSKA come from the germline V gene (reference sequence). In nucleotides, the CDR3 is TGCGGTGCTTCACTCCCCGGACAGCCTACCTACGAGCAGTACTTC. This translates into CGASLPGQPTYEQYF.

In this sample, this clonotype turned up a few times. The chain is built from TRBV18 and TRBJ2-1, with 7 bases identical to TRBD1. CDR1 and CDR2 (germline): KGHSH, LQKENI. The V and J ends lost 5 bases and 9 bases, in that order; junction bases with no gene match: 7. The CDR3 is 13 amino acids. The CDR3: CASSTRDRVEQFF. The DNA of the CDR3 is TGTGCCAGCTCAACGAGAGACAGGGTTGAGCAGTTCTTC. The full variable domain, completed using reference TRBV18 and TRBJ2-1, is NAGVMQNPRHLVRRRGQEARLRCSPMKGHSHVYWYRQLPEEGLKFMVYLQKENIIDESGMPKERFSAEFPKEGPSILRIQQVVRGDSAAYFCASSTRDRVEQFFGPGTRLTVL.

This clonotype was counted at least ten times. The J gene is TRBJ2-6, the V gene TRBV10-3, with D possibly TRBD2 on 6 matching bases. The length of the CDR3 is 15 residues. The ends were cut back, 10 bases at V and 0 bases at J, with 13 bases in the middle. The V gene's germline CDR1 is ENHRY and CDR2 SYGVKD. The CDR3 nucleotides are TGTGCCAGCTGGGAGGAATTCTCTGGGGCCAACGTCCTGACTTTC. Encoded protein: CASWEEFSGANVLTF.

This clonotype was recorded at least ten times. This chain joins TRBV7-2 and TRBJ1-2; D not resolved. Germline CDR1 SGHTA, CDR2 FQGNSA. Trimming took 2 bases from V and 0 from J, leaving 7 bases between them. The CDR3 extends over 14 amino acids. The CDR3 DNA is TGTGCCAGCAGCTTAATTACAGCTAACTATGGCTACACCTTC. It specifies CASSLITANYGYTF.

In its sample, this clonotype was seen a few times. The rearrangement joins TRBV15 to TRBJ2-3, with a possible D match to TRBD1 (7 bases). Looked up from germline, CDR1 is LNHNV and CDR2 is YYDKDF (reference sequence). Trimming left V 5 bases short and J 3 bases short, with 18 bases between. CDR3 length: 16 amino acids. CDR3 coding DNA: TGTGCCACCAGCCAGGGGGTCAGGGAGGCGACAGATACGCAGTATTTT. Amino acid sequence: CATSQGVREATDTQYF.

This clonotype was observed a handful of times. The chain carries TRBV5-6 and TRBJ2-3; 9 bases are a match to TRBD1. V lost 3 bases and J lost 2; bases outside the gene matches: 4. Germline assignment: CDR1 SGHDT and CDR2 YYEEEE. The CDR3 extends over 15 amino acids. As DNA, the CDR3 is TGTGCCAGCAGCTCCGACAGGGGGAACACAGATACGCAGTATTTT. This codes for CASSSDRGNTDTQYF.

This clonotype was seen at least ten times. The chain carries TRBV4-3 and TRBJ1-6; a weak D match, TRBD1 (6 bases). This CDR3 contains 16 residues. With 0 bases removed from V and 5 bases from J, the gap between germline ends came to 11 bases. Germline-derived CDR1 and CDR2 are LGHNA and YSLEER. The CDR3 coding sequence is TGCGCCAGCAGCCAAGAGCGTCCAGGGGATAATTCACCCCTCCACTTT. As protein: CASSQERPGDNSPLHF.

For this clonotype: One base away lies a much larger clone, so this may be a sequencing read error. No conserved phenylalanine or tryptophan is present at the end of the CDR3, so a read error is the likely explanation. This sequence joins TRBV6-2 or TRBV6-3 and TRBJ1-5; 7 bases are a match to TRBD1. The CDR3 loop spans 16 amino acids. Germline trimming cut 2 bases from V and 2 bases from J; bases unmatched to any gene: 6. Germline lookup yields CDR1 MNHEY and CDR2 SVGEGT. The CDR3 sequence: CASSYDAGGRNQPQHL. In DNA form, the CDR3 reads TGTGCCAGCAGTTACGACGCAGGGGGACGCAATCAGCCCCAGCATCTT.

The chain joins TRBV20-1 to TRBJ1-6, with a tentative D call TRBD1 (6 bases). The germline V gene encodes CDR1 DFQATT and CDR2 SNEGSKA (reference sequence). Trimming took off 5 bases at V and 6 bases at J, with 20 bases between the two ends. This CDR3 contains 16 residues. The CDR3 nucleotides read TGCAGTGCTCAGAGGGGGTCGATAACCTCTAATTCACCCCTCCACTTT. Translated, it gives CSAQRGSITSNSPLHF.

V is TRBV14 and J is TRBJ2-3, with 11 bases aligning to TRBD2. The germline gives CDR1 SGHDN, CDR2 FVKESK. The CDR3 is made up of 17 amino acids. V lost 2 bases to trimming and J lost 5 bases; unmatched junction nucleotides: 9. The CDR3 loop is CASSQLSPGTSGDTQYF. In DNA, the CDR3 is TGTGCCAGCAGCCAATTATCTCCCGGGACTAGCGGAGATACGCAGTATTTT.

This clonotype was detected only once. The rearrangement uses TRBV20-1 and TRBJ2-7, with D perhaps TRBD2 (5 bases). The CDR3 totals 11 residues. Germline CDR1 is DFQATT and CDR2 is SNEGSKA (reference sequence). V shed 4 bases and J shed 3 bases, with 7 bases lying between them. The chain's CDR3 is CSATSGYEQYF. The DNA for the CDR3 is TGCAGTGCTACCAGCGGCTACGAGCAGTACTTC.

This clonotype was recorded many times. The chain has TRBV11-2 and TRBJ1-5; D ambiguous. The CDR3 runs 12 residues. Trimming stripped 0 bases from V and 9 bases from J, with 6 bases between. Germline loops: CDR1 SGHAT, CDR2 FQNNGV. The CDR3 region is CASSLEAGPQHF. CDR3 sequence (DNA): TGTGCCAGCAGCTTAGAAGCAGGGCCCCAGCATTTT.

This clonotype was observed many times. The CDR3 coding sequence is TGTGCCAGTAGATCCTCCGACAGGGATAATTCACCCCTCCACTTT. It encodes CASRSSDRDNSPLHF. The chain combines TRBV19 with TRBJ1-6; 7 bases line up with TRBD1. V lost 6 bases and J lost 5; bases outside the gene matches: 7. Looked up from germline, CDR1 is LNHDA and CDR2 is SQIVND (reference sequence). The CDR3 runs to 15 residues.

This clonotype was found once. This clone may be a read error of a much larger clone one base away. V usage is TRBV20-1 and J usage is TRBJ2-6; D is unclear. V lost 4 bases and J 4 bases, leaving 11 bases between the germline ends. The germline gives CDR1 DFQATT, CDR2 SNEGSKA (reference sequence). The CDR3 has 14 residues. The DNA for the CDR3 is TGCAGTGCTATTGACCCTCGAGGGGCCAACGTCCTGACTTTC. Encoded protein: CSAIDPRGANVLTF.

This clonotype has at least ten counts. The V and J genes are TRBV12-5 and TRBJ2-7; possible D gene TRBD1, 5 bases. Germline V gives CDR1 LGHNT, CDR2 FRNRAP. Trimming took 6 bases from V and 2 from J, leaving 5 bases between them. This CDR3 comprises 11 residues. The CDR3 region has the DNA TGTGCTAGTGGACAGGCCTACGAGCAGTACTTC. The encoded protein is CASGQAYEQYF. Based on the CDR3 plus reference TRBV12-5 and TRBJ2-7, the full variable domain is DARVTQTPRHKVTEMGQEVTMRCQPILGHNTVFWYRQTMMQGLELLAYFRNRAPLDDSGMPKDRFSAEMPDATLATLKIQPSEPRDSAVYFCASGQAYEQYFGPGTRLTVT.